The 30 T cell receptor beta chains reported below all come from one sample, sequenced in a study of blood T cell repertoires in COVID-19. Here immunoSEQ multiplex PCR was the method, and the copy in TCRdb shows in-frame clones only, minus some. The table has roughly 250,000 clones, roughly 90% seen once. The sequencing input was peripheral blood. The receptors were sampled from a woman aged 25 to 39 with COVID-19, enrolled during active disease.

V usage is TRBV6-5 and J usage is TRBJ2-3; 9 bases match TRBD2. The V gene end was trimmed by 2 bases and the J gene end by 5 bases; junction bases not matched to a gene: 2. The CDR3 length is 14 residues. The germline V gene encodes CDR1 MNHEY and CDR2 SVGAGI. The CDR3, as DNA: TGTGCCAGCAGTTACGCTAGCGGGGAAGATACGCAGTATTTT. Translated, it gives CASSYASGEDTQYF.

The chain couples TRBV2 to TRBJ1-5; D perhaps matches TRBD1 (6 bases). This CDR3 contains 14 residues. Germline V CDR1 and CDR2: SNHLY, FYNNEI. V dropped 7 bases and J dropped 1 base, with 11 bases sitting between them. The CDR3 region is CASKGGMSNQPQHF. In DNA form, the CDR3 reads TGTGCCAGCAAGGGGGGGATGAGCAATCAGCCCCAGCATTTT.

CDR3 sequence (DNA): TGCGCCAGCAGCTTGGGAGGAGGCGGTGATTTCCTCTATGGCTACACCTTC. Its protein product is CASSLGGGGDFLYGYTF. The chain employs TRBV5-1 and TRBJ1-2; D gene ambiguous. The CDR3 is 17 residues long. Deletions cut 0 bases from V and 4 bases from J, with 19 bases between. Germline V gene data show CDR1 as SGHRS and CDR2 as YFSETQ.

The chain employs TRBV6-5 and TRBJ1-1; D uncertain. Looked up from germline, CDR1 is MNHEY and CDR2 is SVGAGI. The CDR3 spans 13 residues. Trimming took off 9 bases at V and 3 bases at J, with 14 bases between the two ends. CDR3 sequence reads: CASPWEGDTEAFF. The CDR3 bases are TGTGCCAGTCCCTGGGAGGGTGACACTGAAGCTTTCTTT.

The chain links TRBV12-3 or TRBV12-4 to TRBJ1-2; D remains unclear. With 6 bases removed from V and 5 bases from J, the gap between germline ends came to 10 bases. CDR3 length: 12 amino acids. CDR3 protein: CASSPFNYGYTF. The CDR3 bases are TGTGCCAGCAGCCCTTTTAATTATGGCTACACCTTC.

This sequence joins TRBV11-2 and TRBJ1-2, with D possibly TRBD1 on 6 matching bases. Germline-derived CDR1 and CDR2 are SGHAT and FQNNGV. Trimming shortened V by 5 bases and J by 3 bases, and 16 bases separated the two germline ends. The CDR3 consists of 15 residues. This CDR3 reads CASSPSRDTYYGYTF. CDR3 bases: TGTGCCAGCAGCCCTAGCCGGGACACATACTATGGCTACACCTTC.

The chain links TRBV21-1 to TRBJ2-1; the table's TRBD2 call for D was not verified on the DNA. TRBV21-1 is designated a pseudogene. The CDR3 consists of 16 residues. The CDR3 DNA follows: TGTGCCAGCAAGCAAGGGACTAGCGGGGGACGGGGTGAGCAGTTCTTC. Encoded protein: CASKQGTSGGRGEQFF.

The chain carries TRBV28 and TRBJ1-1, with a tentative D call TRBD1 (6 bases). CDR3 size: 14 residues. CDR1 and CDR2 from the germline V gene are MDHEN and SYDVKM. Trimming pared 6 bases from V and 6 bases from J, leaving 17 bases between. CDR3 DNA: TGTGCCAGCAGCCAACTTCGGGACACCCCTGAAGCTTTCTTT. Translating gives CASSQLRDTPEAFF.

DNA of the CDR3: TGTGCCAGCAGGCTACTAGCGGGGGATACCGGGGAGCTGTTTTTT. It yields the protein CASRLLAGDTGELFF. The gene calls are TRBV2 and TRBJ2-2; TRBD2 matches at 11 bases. The CDR3 runs 15 residues. In germline, CDR1 is SNHLY, CDR2 FYNNEI. The V and J ends lost 6 bases and 5 bases, in that order; junction bases with no gene match: 5.

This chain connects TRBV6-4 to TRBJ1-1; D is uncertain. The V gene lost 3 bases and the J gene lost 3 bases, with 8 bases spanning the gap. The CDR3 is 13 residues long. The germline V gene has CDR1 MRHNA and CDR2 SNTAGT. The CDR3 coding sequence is TGTGCCAGCAGTGAACGTCGAGACACTGAAGCTTTCTTT. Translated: CASSERRDTEAFF.

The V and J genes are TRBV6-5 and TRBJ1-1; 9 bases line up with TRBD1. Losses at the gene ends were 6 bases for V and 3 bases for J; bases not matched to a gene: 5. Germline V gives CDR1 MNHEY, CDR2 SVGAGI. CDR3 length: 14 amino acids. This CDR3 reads CASRQDRGYTEAFF. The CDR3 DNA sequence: TGTGCCAGCAGACAGGACAGGGGTTACACTGAAGCTTTCTTT.

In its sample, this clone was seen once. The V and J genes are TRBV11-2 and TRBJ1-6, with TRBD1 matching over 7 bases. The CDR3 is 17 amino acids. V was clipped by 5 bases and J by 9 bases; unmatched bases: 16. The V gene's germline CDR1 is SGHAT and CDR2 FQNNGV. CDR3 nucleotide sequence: TGTGCCAGCAGCACCCGGACAGGCTCGCGTAGTAGTTCACCCCTCCACTTT. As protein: CASSTRTGSRSSSPLHF.

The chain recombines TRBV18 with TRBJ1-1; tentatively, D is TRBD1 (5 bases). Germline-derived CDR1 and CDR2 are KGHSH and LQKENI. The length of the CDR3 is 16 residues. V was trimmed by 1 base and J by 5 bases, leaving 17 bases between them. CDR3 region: CASSPLPLPGGTEAFF. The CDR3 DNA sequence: TGTGCCAGCTCACCACTCCCTTTGCCGGGGGGGACTGAAGCTTTCTTT. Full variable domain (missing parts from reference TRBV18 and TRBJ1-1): NAGVMQNPRHLVRRRGQEARLRCSPMKGHSHVYWYRQLPEEGLKFMVYLQKENIIDESGMPKERFSAEFPKEGPSILRIQQVVRGDSAAYFCASSPLPLPGGTEAFFGQGTRLTVV.

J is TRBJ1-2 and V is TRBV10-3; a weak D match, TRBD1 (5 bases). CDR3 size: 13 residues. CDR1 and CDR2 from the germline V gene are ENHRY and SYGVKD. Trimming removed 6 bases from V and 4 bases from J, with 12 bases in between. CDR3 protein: CAIRSDRLYGYTF. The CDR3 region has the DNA TGTGCCATCAGGAGCGACAGACTCTATGGCTACACCTTC.

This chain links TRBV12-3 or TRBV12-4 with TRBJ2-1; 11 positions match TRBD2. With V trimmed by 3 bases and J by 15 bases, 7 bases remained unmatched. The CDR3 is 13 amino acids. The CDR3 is CASSFLAGGAPFF. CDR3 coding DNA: TGTGCCAGCAGTTTTCTAGCGGGGGGTGCTCCGTTCTTC.

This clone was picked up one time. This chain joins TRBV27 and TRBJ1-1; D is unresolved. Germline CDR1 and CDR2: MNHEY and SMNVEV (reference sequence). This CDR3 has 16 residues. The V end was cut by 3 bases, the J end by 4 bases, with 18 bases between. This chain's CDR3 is CASSFTISPSITEAFF. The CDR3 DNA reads TGTGCCAGCAGTTTTACAATATCCCCATCAATCACTGAAGCTTTCTTT.

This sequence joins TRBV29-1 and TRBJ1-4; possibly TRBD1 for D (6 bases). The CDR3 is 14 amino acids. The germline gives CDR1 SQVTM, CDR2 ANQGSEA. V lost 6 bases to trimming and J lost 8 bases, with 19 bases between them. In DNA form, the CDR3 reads TGCAGCGTCGCAACAGGGTTCGGATGGGAAAAACTGTTTTTT. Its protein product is CSVATGFGWEKLFF.

The CDR3 reads CSVEKAGSGNEQFF. The DNA for the CDR3 is TGCAGCGTTGAAAAGGCAGGGTCTGGGAATGAGCAGTTCTTC. V and J are TRBV29-1 and TRBJ2-1; possibly TRBD1 for D (5 bases). V was pared by 2 bases and J by 7 bases, with 15 bases between. This CDR3 is built from 14 residues. Per germline, CDR1 SQVTM and CDR2 ANQGSEA.

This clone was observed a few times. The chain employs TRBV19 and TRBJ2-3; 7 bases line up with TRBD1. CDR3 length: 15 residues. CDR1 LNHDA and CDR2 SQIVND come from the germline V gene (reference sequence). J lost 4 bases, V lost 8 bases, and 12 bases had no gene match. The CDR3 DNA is TGTGCCAGTCGTGGACAGGCCCCATCGTCAGATACGCAGTATTTT. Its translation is CASRGQAPSSDTQYF.

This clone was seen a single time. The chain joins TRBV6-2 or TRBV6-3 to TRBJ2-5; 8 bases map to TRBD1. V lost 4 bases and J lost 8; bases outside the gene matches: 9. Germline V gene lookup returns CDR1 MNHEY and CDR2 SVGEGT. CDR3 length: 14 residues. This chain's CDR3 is CASSSGQAIDTQYF. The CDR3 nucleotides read TGTGCCAGCAGTTCGGGACAGGCCATTGATACCCAGTACTTC.

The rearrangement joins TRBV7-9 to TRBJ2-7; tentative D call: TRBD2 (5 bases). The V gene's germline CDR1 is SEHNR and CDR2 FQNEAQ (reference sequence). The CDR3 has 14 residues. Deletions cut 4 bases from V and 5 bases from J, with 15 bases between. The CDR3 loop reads CASSSGWVYDEQYF. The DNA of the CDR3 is TGTGCCAGCAGCTCGGGGTGGGTTTACGACGAGCAGTACTTC.

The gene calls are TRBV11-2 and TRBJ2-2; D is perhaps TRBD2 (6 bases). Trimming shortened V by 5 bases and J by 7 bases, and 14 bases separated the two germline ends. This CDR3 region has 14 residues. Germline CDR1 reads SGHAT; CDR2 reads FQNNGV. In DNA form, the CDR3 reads TGTGCCAGCAGCCCATATCTCGGGGGCGGGGAGCTGTTTTTT. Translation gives CASSPYLGGGELFF.

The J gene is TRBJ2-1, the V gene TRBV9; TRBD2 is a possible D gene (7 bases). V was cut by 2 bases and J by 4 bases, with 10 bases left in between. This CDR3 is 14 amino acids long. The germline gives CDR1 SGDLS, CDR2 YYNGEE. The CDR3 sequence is CASSVAGAYNEQFF. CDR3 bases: TGTGCCAGCAGCGTGGCGGGGGCTTACAATGAGCAGTTCTTC.

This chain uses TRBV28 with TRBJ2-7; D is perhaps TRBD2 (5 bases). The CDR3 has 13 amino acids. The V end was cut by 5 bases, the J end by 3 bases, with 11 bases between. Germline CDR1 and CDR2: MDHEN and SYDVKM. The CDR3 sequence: CASSPGGSYEQYF. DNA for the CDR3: TGTGCCAGCAGTCCCGGTGGGAGCTACGAGCAGTACTTC.

The CDR3 bases are TGTGCCAGCAGCTTAGAGGGACTCTCCAGCTCCTACAATGAGCAGTTCTTC. Amino acids: CASSLEGLSSSYNEQFF. The J gene is TRBJ2-1, the V gene TRBV7-8; D perhaps matches TRBD2 (6 bases). CDR1 SGHVS and CDR2 FQNEAQ come from the germline V gene. The CDR3 loop spans 17 amino acids. V lost 1 base and J 0 bases, leaving 13 bases between the germline ends.

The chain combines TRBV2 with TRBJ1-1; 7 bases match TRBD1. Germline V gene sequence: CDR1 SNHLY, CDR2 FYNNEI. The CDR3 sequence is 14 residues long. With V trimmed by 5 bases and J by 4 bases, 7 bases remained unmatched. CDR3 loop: CASSSPPGGTEAFF. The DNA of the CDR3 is TGTGCCAGCAGTTCCCCCCCAGGGGGCACTGAAGCTTTCTTT.

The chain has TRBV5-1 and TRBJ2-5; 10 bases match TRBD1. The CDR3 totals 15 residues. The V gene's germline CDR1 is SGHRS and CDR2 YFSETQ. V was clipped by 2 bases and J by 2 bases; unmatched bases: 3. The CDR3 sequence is CASSFRDRGQETQYF. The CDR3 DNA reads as TGCGCCAGCAGCTTCCGGGACAGGGGTCAAGAGACCCAGTACTTC.

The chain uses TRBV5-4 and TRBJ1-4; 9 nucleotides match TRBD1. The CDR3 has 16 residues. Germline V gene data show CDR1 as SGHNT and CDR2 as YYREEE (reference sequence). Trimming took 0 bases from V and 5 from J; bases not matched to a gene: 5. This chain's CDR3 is CASSLGTGAGNEKLFF. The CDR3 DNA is TGTGCCAGCAGCTTGGGGACAGGGGCAGGAAATGAAAAACTGTTTTTT.

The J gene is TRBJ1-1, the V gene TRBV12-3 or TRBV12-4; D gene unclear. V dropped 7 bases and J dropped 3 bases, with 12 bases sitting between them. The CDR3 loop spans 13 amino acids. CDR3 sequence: CASTWQVDTEAFF. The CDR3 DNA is TGTGCCAGCACCTGGCAGGTAGACACTGAAGCTTTCTTT.

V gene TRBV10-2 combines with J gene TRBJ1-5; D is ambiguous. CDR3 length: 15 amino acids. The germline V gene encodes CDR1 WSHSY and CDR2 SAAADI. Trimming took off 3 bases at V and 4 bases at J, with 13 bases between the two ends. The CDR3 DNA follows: TGCGCCAGCAGTGACGTCGGCGGAGGAAATCAGCCCCAGCATTTT. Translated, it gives CASSDVGGGNQPQHF.